The clone carrying this TCR beta chain was found many times. Its matching antigen is unknown. Template material for amplifying TCR beta CDR3 regions consisted of RNA transcripts. First-round RT-PCR of the TCR CDR3 relied on the HTBI primer set. TCRdb processed the multiplex PCR reads anew with MiXCR; each CDR3 protein has one entry. This table holds some 600,000 distinct CDR3 sequences, more than 11% found once. This record belongs to a study of T cells in Graves' hyperthyroidism and ophthalmopathy. Study-wide results and caveats: A model built on 13 V-J features separated ophthalmopathy from stable hyperthyroidism. Most expanded thyroid clonotypes above 0.001 also appeared in blood.

Germline V gives CDR1 GTSNPN, CDR2 SVGIG (reference sequence). The CDR3 covers 14 residues. The V gene lost 3 bases and the J gene lost 0 bases, with 12 bases spanning the gap. The source of the PBMCs was over 8.5 ml of fresh peripheral blood. This sequence originates from a woman in her twenties or thirties with Graves' hyperthyroidism that later progressed to Graves' ophthalmopathy. The sequencing input was blood. The J gene is TRBJ2-7, the V gene TRBV30; possibly TRBD2 for D (5 bases). CDR3 region: CAWRRTPASYEQYF. The CDR3 nucleotides read TGTGCCTGGAGGCGGACTCCCGCCTCCTACGAGCAGTACTTC. Full variable domain (outside the CDR3, taken from reference TRBV30 and TRBJ2-7): SQTIHQWPATLVQPVGSPLSLECTVEGTSNPNLYWYRQAAGRGLQLLFYSVGIGQISSEVPQNLSASRPQDRQFILSSKKLLLSDSGFYLCAWRRTPASYEQYFGPGTRLTVT.